Listed below are T cell receptor beta chains from one sample, sequenced in a study of blood T cell repertoires in COVID-19. The assay was immunoSEQ multiplex PCR, and TCRdb's table has in-frame clones only and misses some. Here the sample spans over 65,000 clones, over 85% being singletons. Sequences were obtained from peripheral blood. The receptors here all came from a middle-aged man with active COVID-19. Both conserved end residues are part of each CDR3. Fields, in order: D gene, J gene, clone size, V gene, CDR3 DNA, CDR3 protein. The D gene is left open where the match is weak. Size is omitted from some rows. Given values are once, few, many or a class for expanded clones.

>-|TRBJ2-5|-|TRBV6-5
TGTGCCAGCACTCGAGGGACTTCATCGCAAGAGACCCAGTACTTC
CASTRGTSSQETQYF
>TRBD1|TRBJ1-2|-|TRBV7-2
TGTGCCAGCAGCTTATGGACAGGGAATGGCTACACCTTC
CASSLWTGNGYTF
>-|TRBJ1-1|few|TRBV6-1
TGTGCCAGCAGTGAGAGAGGAGGGCTGGAAGTCTTCTTT
CASSERGGLEVFF
>-|TRBJ1-4|-|TRBV12-3/TRBV12-4
TGTGCCAGCAGTTTGGATGGGAGACTGTTTTTT
CASSLDGRLFF
>-|TRBJ1-1|-|TRBV5-1
TGCGCCAGCAGCTCGACAGCGAACACTGAAGCTTTCTTT
CASSSTANTEAFF
>TRBD2|TRBJ2-7|-|TRBV6-5
TGTGCCAGCAGGGTAGGACTAGCGCGTTCCTACGAGCAGTACTTC
CASRVGLARSYEQYF
>-|TRBJ1-1|-|TRBV7-3
TGTGCCAGCAGCCAAGCCCCAGGGGATGGTGAAGCTTTCTTT
CASSQAPGDGEAFF
>TRBD1|TRBJ2-7|-|TRBV19
TGTGCCAGTAGTACAGGGGGCGCATCCTACGAGCAGTACTTC
CASSTGGASYEQYF
>-|TRBJ1-6|-|TRBV25-1
TGTGCCAGCAGTAGCCAGGGGACTAATTCACCCCTCCACTTT
CASSSQGTNSPLHF
>TRBD1|TRBJ1-1|-|TRBV7-3
TGTGCCAGCAGCTCACAGGGGATCACTGAAGCTTTCTTT
CASSSQGITEAFF
>TRBD2|TRBJ2-2|once|TRBV3-1/TRBV3-2
TGTGCCAGCACCCCCACTAGACTAGCGGGGGGGCGAACCGGGGAGCTGTTTTTT
CASTPTRLAGGRTGELFF
>TRBD1|TRBJ2-7|-|TRBV7-9
TGTGCCAGCAGCTCCGGGGACAGGACCACCTACGAGCAGTACTTC
CASSSGDRTTYEQYF
>-|TRBJ1-2|-|TRBV28
TGTGCCAGCAGTTTTATAGGAGGGACGAACTATGGCTACACCTTC
CASSFIGGTNYGYTF
>TRBD1|TRBJ1-3|-|TRBV5-1
TGCGCCAGCAGCAAGACTGGACAGGGGGCTGGTGGAAACACCATATATTTT
CASSKTGQGAGGNTIYF
>TRBD1|TRBJ1-5|-|TRBV28
TGTGCCAGCACCTTAACAGGGGGCAATCAGCCCCAGCATTTT
CASTLTGGNQPQHF
>-|TRBJ2-5|once|TRBV6-6
TGTGCCAGCAGTTACTCGACAGGAGTTTCAGAGACCCAGTACTTC
CASSYSTGVSETQYF
>-|TRBJ1-1|few|TRBV7-3
TGTGCCAGCAGCCCCCGCCAGGGAGGGTTGAACACTGAAGCTTTCTTT
CASSPRQGGLNTEAFF
>-|TRBJ1-3|-|TRBV2
TGTGCCAGCAGCAAAGAGGACAGTAAGTTGTCTGGAAACACCATATATTTT
CASSKEDSKLSGNTIYF
>TRBD2|TRBJ2-1|-|TRBV6-4
TGTGCCAGCAGTGGGACTAGGTCCAATGAGCAGTTCTTC
CASSGTRSNEQFF
>TRBD2|TRBJ2-3|-|TRBV27
TGTGCCAGCAGATTCAAGGCCGTGGCGCGGGGGGGACCAGATACGCAGTATTTT
CASRFKAVARGGPDTQYF
>-|TRBJ2-3|-|TRBV10-3
TGTGCCATCAGTGGCCAGGGCACAGATACGCAGTATTTT
CAISGQGTDTQYF
>-|TRBJ1-1|-|TRBV6-5
TGTGCCAGCAGTCCCGGAGATTACACTGAAGCTTTCTTT
CASSPGDYTEAFF
>TRBD2|TRBJ2-2|once|TRBV28
TGTGCCAGCAGGTCCTCGGGGGGATCGAACACCGGGGAGCTGTTTTTT
CASRSSGGSNTGELFF
>-|TRBJ2-7|-|TRBV6-1
TGTGCCAGCAGTGAAGCATGGCTAGCGAGGGGTAAATACGAGCAGTACTTC
CASSEAWLARGKYEQYF
>-|TRBJ1-3|-|TRBV10-3
TGTGCCACCTCAGGGCAGGGCCTGACCTCTGGAAACACCATATATTTT
CATSGQGLTSGNTIYF
>-|TRBJ1-2|-|TRBV11-3
TGTGCCAGCAGCTTATCCGCAGGGTTGAATGGCTACACCTTC
CASSLSAGLNGYTF
>TRBD2|TRBJ2-1|-|TRBV5-4
TGTGCCAGCAGCTTGTCCGGGACTAGAGGGAATGAGCAGTTCTTC
CASSLSGTRGNEQFF
>-|TRBJ2-1|-|TRBV7-2
TGTGCCAGCAGCTTTTCGGGGGGCGGGTTGGATGAGCAGTTCTTC
CASSFSGGGLDEQFF
>TRBD1|TRBJ2-1|-|TRBV19
TGTGCCAGTAGAGACAGGGGGCGTGGGGATGAGCAGTTCTTC
CASRDRGRGDEQFF
>-|TRBJ2-7|-|TRBV3-1/TRBV3-2
TGTGCCAGCAGCCCCCGCTGGGGTGACAGATACAAATCCTCCTACGAGCAGTACTTC
CASSPRWGDRYKSSYEQYF
>-|TRBJ1-1|-|TRBV5-4
TGTGCCAGCAGCCGCCCGGCCACAGTGGGCCTTCGCACTGAAGCTTTCTTT
CASSRPATVGLRTEAFF
>TRBD1|TRBJ1-2|few|TRBV10-2
TGCGCCAGCAGTGCACAGGGGTTTGTTGGCTACACCTTC
CASSAQGFVGYTF
>-|TRBJ1-3|-|TRBV5-4
TGTGCCAGCAGCTTGAGTCCCGCAGGAAACTCTGGAAACACCATATATTTT
CASSLSPAGNSGNTIYF
>-|TRBJ2-5|-|TRBV4-1
TGCGCCAGCAGCCAAGGTAACAAAGAGACCCAGTACTTC
CASSQGNKETQYF
>TRBD2|TRBJ2-3|-|TRBV14
TGTGCCAGCAGCCAAGGAGACCGTGGGACTAGCGGGGGGCCAAAGTATTTT
CASSQGDRGTSGGPKYF
>-|TRBJ1-1|-|TRBV7-9
TGTGCCAGCAGCTTCAAACAGGGAGTTCGAACTGAAGCTTTCTTT
CASSFKQGVRTEAFF
>TRBD1|TRBJ1-2|-|TRBV11-2
TGTGCCAGCAGCTCGGACAGGGTCATGGGTTCGGGTGGCTACACCTTC
CASSSDRVMGSGGYTF
>-|TRBJ2-7|-|TRBV27
TGTGCCAGCATGGCTCGGGGGGAGCAGTACTTC
CASMARGEQYF
>TRBD1|TRBJ2-7|-|TRBV11-3
TGTGCCAGCAGCTCCCGCCCGGGACAGTTCTACGAGCAGTACTTC
CASSSRPGQFYEQYF
>TRBD1|TRBJ1-2|-|TRBV3-1/TRBV3-2
TGTGCCAGCAGCCCCCGGACAGGAAGTAACTATGGCTACACCTTC
CASSPRTGSNYGYTF
>-|TRBJ2-7|-|TRBV18
TGTGCCAGCTCACCACGTCTCGGGGTGGGGGAGCAGTACTTC
CASSPRLGVGEQYF
>TRBD1|TRBJ2-1|-|TRBV7-2
TGTGCCAGCAGCTTAGCGCAGAGGGGGCTAAAGGCTGAGCAGTTCTTC
CASSLAQRGLKAEQFF
>-|TRBJ1-1|-|TRBV28
TGTGCCACATACCGGGGAGTAATGAACACTGAAGCTTTCTTT
CATYRGVMNTEAFF
>TRBD2|TRBJ2-3|-|TRBV7-3
TGTGCCAGCAGCTTAACTAGCGGGGCTTTGACAGATACGCAGTATTTT
CASSLTSGALTDTQYF
>TRBD2|TRBJ2-1|-|TRBV12-3/TRBV12-4
TGTGCCAGTGTAGCGGGGAACTACAATGAGCAGTTCTTC
CASVAGNYNEQFF
>-|TRBJ2-7|-|TRBV12-5
TGTGCTAGTGGTTTGGGGCAGATCTACGAGCAGTACTTC
CASGLGQIYEQYF
>-|TRBJ1-2|few|TRBV5-1
TGCGCCAGCAGCTTGGTTACAGGAGAAGGTGGCTACACCTTC
CASSLVTGEGGYTF
>-|TRBJ1-1|-|TRBV6-6
TGTGCCAGCAGTTATTCGGCAGGGCCGAACACTGAAGCTTTCTTT
CASSYSAGPNTEAFF
>TRBD2|TRBJ2-5|-|TRBV5-1
TGCGCCAGCAGCCCGACTAGCGGGAAAGCAGAGACCCAGTACTTC
CASSPTSGKAETQYF
>TRBD1|TRBJ2-7|-|TRBV28
TGTGCCAGCAGTTTGGGGACAGTACCCTACGAGCAGTACTTC
CASSLGTVPYEQYF
>-|TRBJ1-5|-|TRBV5-1
TGCGCCAGCATAGGAGTAACCCAGCCCCAGCATTTT
CASIGVTQPQHF
>-|TRBJ2-5|-|TRBV24-1
TGTGCCACCAGAGACAGCTATCAAGAGACCCAGTACTTC
CATRDSYQETQYF
>TRBD1|TRBJ1-1|once|TRBV11-2
TGTGCCAGCAGCTTTGGGACAGGGGCTAAGATGAACACTGAAGCTTTCTTT
CASSFGTGAKMNTEAFF
>-|TRBJ1-1|-|TRBV10-3
TGTGCCATCGGGACACTAGGGGGGAACACTGAAGCTTTCTTT
CAIGTLGGNTEAFF
>-|TRBJ2-1|-|TRBV20-1
TGCAGTGCCAGTGGGGAGAGCTCCTACAATGAGCAGTTCTTC
CSASGESSYNEQFF
>-|TRBJ1-5|-|TRBV24-1
TGTGCCACCAGTGATTTGACGGGGGGGCCCAATCAGCCCCAGCATTTT
CATSDLTGGPNQPQHF
>TRBD2|TRBJ2-3|-|TRBV5-1
TGCGCCAGCAGCGGCGGGGGAAGCACAGATACGCAGTATTTT
CASSGGGSTDTQYF
>-|TRBJ2-5|-|TRBV9
TGTGCCAGCAGCCCCAGGGGGGTAGCGGAGACCCAGTACTTC
CASSPRGVAETQYF